Listed here is a single TCR beta chain. Its antigen is as yet unknown. Built from TCR beta cDNA, the libraries had unique molecular identifiers in them. Researchers reported 400,000 to 550,000 cDNA molecules coming from about 0.98 to 11 million T cells. From the PCR reads, TCRdb called clonotypes with MiXCR, one entry per CDR3 protein. The sample carries some 890,000 distinct CDR3 sequences, roughly 58% recorded once. The entry originates in a study of post-analysis software for immune sequencing data. Across the whole study: Several disease courses (relapsing-remitting, secondary progressive and progressive-relapsing) of multiple sclerosis were included.

Whole-study results and caveats: Versus controls, multiple sclerosis patients showed significantly lower diversity (normalized Chao1). Included in a set of five TRBV segments more frequent in patients than controls were TRBV5-6, TRBV5-1 and TRBV20-1. When the samples were clustered directly with F measure, those that had been prepared in the same batch showed strong co-clustering.

The ends were cut back, 5 bases at V and 8 bases at J, with 19 bases in the middle. The CDR3 is 15 amino acids. The sample comprised blood. The chain joins TRBV12-3 or TRBV12-4 to TRBJ2-1; D is uncertain. The sequence was obtained from a girl aged 5-17 years with multiple sclerosis. CDR3 in DNA: TGTGCCAGCAGTACCCGGACCACCAGTCTTGATGAGCAGTTCTTC. The encoded protein is CASSTRTTSLDEQFF.